The 29 T cell receptor beta chains below come from one sample, sequenced in a study of OX40 agonist ivuxolimab in advanced cancers. Some clones are missing from TCRdb's copy, which holds only in-frame ones; the method was immunoSEQ multiplex PCR. The sample has 70,000 or so clones, over 80% seen once. The sequencing used CD4+ or CD8+ T cells sorted from blood, collected in a trial of the OX40 agonist ivuxolimab. The receptor source for this set is an adult with an advanced solid tumor such as melanoma, head and neck, liver or kidney cancer.

This chain joins TRBV9 and TRBJ1-5; D is possibly TRBD1 (5 bases). Per germline, CDR1 SGDLS and CDR2 YYNGEE. CDR3 size: 17 residues. V lost 0 bases, J lost 3 bases, and 16 bases lay in between. The CDR3 coding sequence is TGTGCCAGCAGCGTAGACCCCCCGGGACGGCCCAATCAGCCCCAGCATTTT. This sequence encodes CASSVDPPGRPNQPQHF.

This rearrangement joins TRBV27 to TRBJ2-7; 8 bases align to TRBD1. CDR1 MNHEY and CDR2 SMNVEV come from the germline V gene (reference sequence). This CDR3 has 14 residues. J gave up 9 bases and V 9 bases, and 16 bases lay outside the gene matches. CDR3 coding DNA: TGTGCCAGTTCAGGGACAGCGACAGGGGTCGGGCAGTACTTC. Encoded protein: CASSGTATGVGQYF.

The CDR3 spells CASSLATGGEQYF. CDR3 in DNA: TGTGCCAGCAGCCTAGCTACAGGGGGCGAGCAGTACTTC. V and J are TRBV14 and TRBJ2-7; TRBD1 matches at 8 bases. Losses at the gene ends were 4 bases for V and 6 bases for J; bases not matched to a gene: 5. The CDR3 runs 13 residues. The germline V gene encodes CDR1 SGHDN and CDR2 FVKESK.

This chain uses TRBV7-3 with TRBJ2-2; 8 bases line up with TRBD2. Germline values: CDR1 SGHTA, CDR2 FQGTGA. V gave up 7 bases and J gave up 6 bases; unmatched junction bases: 13. The CDR3 contains 16 residues. The CDR3 coding sequence is TGTGCCAGCAAAGCGGGAGTGCACAGTACCGCCGGGGAGCTGTTTTTT. It translates to CASKAGVHSTAGELFF.

This rearrangement joins TRBV4-3 to TRBJ2-1, with TRBD2 matching 12 bases. Trimming cost V 0 bases and J 10 bases; bases outside gene matches: 7. CDR1 is LGHNA and CDR2 is YSLEER in the germline V gene. This CDR3 has 16 amino acids. The DNA of the CDR3 is TGCGCCAGCAGCCAAGATCGGGGGACTAGCGGGTGGGAGCAGTTCTTC. This encodes CASSQDRGTSGWEQFF.

The chain is built from TRBV28 and TRBJ2-5; TRBD2 is a possible D gene (6 bases). Trimming removed 5 bases at V and 2 bases at J, with 12 bases between. The CDR3 spans 14 residues. Germline V CDR1 and CDR2: MDHEN, SYDVKM. This CDR3 is CASSLRRVQETQYF. For the CDR3, the DNA is TGTGCCAGCAGTCTAAGGAGGGTTCAAGAGACCCAGTACTTC.

The genes are TRBV27 and TRBJ2-3; 11 positions match TRBD1. The junction had 13 bases not matched to a gene; V was cut back by 5 bases and J by 3 bases. The CDR3 sequence is 18 residues long. CDR1 and CDR2 (germline): MNHEY, SMNVEV (reference sequence). As DNA, the CDR3 is TGTGCCAGCAGTCCCTCCCCCAGGACAGGGGGCAGTACAGATACGCAGTATTTT. Translated, it gives CASSPSPRTGGSTDTQYF.

The gene calls are TRBV2 and TRBJ2-1; 8 nucleotides match TRBD2. This CDR3 is 16 amino acids long. The V gene's germline CDR1 is SNHLY and CDR2 FYNNEI. V was clipped by 7 bases and J by 7 bases; unmatched bases: 15. This chain's CDR3 is CASTPYGREERNEQFF. CDR3 in DNA: TGTGCCAGCACCCCCTATGGGCGGGAGGAGAGGAATGAGCAGTTCTTC.

J is TRBJ2-1 and V is TRBV7-2; D assignment may be TRBD1 or TRBD2 (6 bases each). Germline lookup yields CDR1 SGHTA and CDR2 FQGNSA. This CDR3 is 14 amino acids long. The V gene lost 5 bases and the J gene lost 6 bases, with 14 bases spanning the gap. CDR3 region: CASSRMGGGNEQFF. CDR3 nucleotides: TGTGCCAGCAGCAGAATGGGGGGCGGCAATGAGCAGTTCTTC.

This rearrangement joins TRBV27 to TRBJ2-1; 9 bases agree with TRBD1. The trim removed 7 bases at V and 2 bases at J, leaving 6 bases unmatched. The CDR3 totals 15 residues. Germline CDR1 reads MNHEY; CDR2 reads SMNVEV (reference sequence). The CDR3 region has the DNA TGTGCCAGCACCGCCGGGACAGGGCCCTACAATGAGCAGTTCTTC. Translated, it gives CASTAGTGPYNEQFF.

This clone was detected once. The chain uses TRBV9 and TRBJ2-7; the D call may be TRBD1 or TRBD2 (5 bases each). This CDR3 is built from 16 residues. V dropped 0 bases and J dropped 1 base, with 14 bases sitting between them. Germline assignment: CDR1 SGDLS and CDR2 YYNGEE. The chain's CDR3 is CASSVGTGTLSYEQYF. In DNA, the CDR3 is TGTGCCAGCAGCGTAGGAACCGGGACGCTTTCCTACGAGCAGTACTTC.

This clone was seen more than once but under ten times. V usage is TRBV20-1 and J usage is TRBJ2-7, with D hard to call. The CDR3 is made up of 11 amino acids. Germline CDR1 is DFQATT and CDR2 is SNEGSKA (reference sequence). Trimming removed 0 bases at V and 3 bases at J, with 3 bases between. CDR3 sequence (DNA): TGCAGTGCTAGAGAAGGCTACGAGCAGTACTTC. Protein: CSAREGYEQYF.

V and J are TRBV9 and TRBJ2-1; the match to TRBD2 covers 13 bases. The CDR3 runs 15 residues. CDR1 and CDR2 (germline): SGDLS, YYNGEE. V was pared by 3 bases and J by 6 bases, with 3 bases of the junction left unmatched. CDR3: CASSGTSGSPNEQFF. The CDR3, as DNA: TGTGCCAGCAGCGGGACTAGCGGGAGTCCCAATGAGCAGTTCTTC.

The rearrangement joins TRBV4-3 to TRBJ2-1; D is undetermined. Germline values: CDR1 LGHNA, CDR2 YSLEER. CDR3 size: 13 residues. V gave up 3 bases and J gave up 8 bases, with 11 bases separating them. CDR3: CASSHPLGDEQFF. The DNA of the CDR3 is TGCGCCAGCAGCCATCCCCTTGGCGATGAGCAGTTCTTC.

V and J are TRBV5-5 and TRBJ2-2, with D tentatively TRBD1 or TRBD2 (5 bases each). The CDR3 extends over 14 amino acids. Trimming shortened V by 4 bases and J by 5 bases, and 12 bases separated the two germline ends. Germline V gene sequence: CDR1 SGHKS, CDR2 YYEKEE (reference sequence). The chain's CDR3 is CASSGTPGTGELFF. Written as DNA, the CDR3 is TGTGCCAGCAGCGGGACCCCAGGAACCGGGGAGCTGTTTTTT.

The chain employs TRBV13 and TRBJ2-1; 9 bases fit TRBD2. Germline assignment: CDR1 PRHDT and CDR2 FYEKMQ (reference sequence). V lost 5 bases, J lost 4 bases, and 6 bases stayed unmatched. The CDR3 is made up of 15 amino acids. CDR3 DNA: TGTGCCAGCAGCGAACCTAGCGGGGAATACAATGAGCAGTTCTTC. Encoded protein: CASSEPSGEYNEQFF.

A single count supports this clone. The V gene is TRBV29-1, the J gene TRBJ1-2; 10 bases line up with TRBD1. V was pared by 6 bases and J by 8 bases, with 9 bases of the junction left unmatched. The CDR3 has 13 residues. Germline V gene lookup returns CDR1 SQVTM and CDR2 ANQGSEA. CDR3 in amino acids: CSVPGTGVGGYTF. Here the CDR3 DNA reads TGCAGCGTCCCCGGGACAGGGGTTGGAGGCTACACCTTC.

The chain is built from TRBV27 and TRBJ2-1; D ambiguous. This CDR3 is 15 amino acids long. The germline V gene encodes CDR1 MNHEY and CDR2 SMNVEV (reference sequence). Deletions cut 4 bases from V and 4 bases from J, with 14 bases between. The CDR3 DNA reads as TGTGCCAGCAGTTATTCCGGCGGAGTATACAATGAGCAGTTCTTC. Protein sequence: CASSYSGGVYNEQFF.

The genes are TRBV6-1 and TRBJ2-7, with D maybe TRBD1 (6 bases). The CDR3 runs to 15 residues. V lost 6 bases and J 5 bases, leaving 20 bases between the germline ends. Germline V gene data show CDR1 as MNHNS and CDR2 as SASEGT. The CDR3 here is CASRSGDNVANEQYF. Here the CDR3 DNA reads TGTGCCAGCAGATCCGGGGACAACGTCGCGAACGAGCAGTACTTC.

V is TRBV10-3 and J is TRBJ2-3, with unresolved D. Germline CDR1 reads ENHRY; CDR2 reads SYGVKD. Trimming left V 0 bases short and J 6 bases short, with 10 bases between. The CDR3 extends over 14 amino acids. CDR3 DNA sequence: TGTGCCATCAGTGAGTCAGGGAAAGGGGATACGCAGTATTTT. Its protein is CAISESGKGDTQYF.

The J gene is TRBJ2-3, the V gene TRBV2; 8 bases align to TRBD1. This CDR3 region has 17 residues. Germline CDR1 is SNHLY and CDR2 is FYNNEI. The V gene end was trimmed by 10 bases and the J gene end by 3 bases; junction bases not matched to a gene: 18. CDR3 sequence (DNA): TGTGCCACCTCAATGTGGTTGACAGGGGAAGGGACAGATACGCAGTATTTT. Protein sequence: CATSMWLTGEGTDTQYF.

Details on this clone: An end of the junction differs from the germline gene, which may be a read error. The chain has TRBV6-4 and TRBJ2-1; 7 bases align to TRBD1. Germline V gene sequence: CDR1 MRHNA, CDR2 SNTAGT. This CDR3 spans 15 amino acids. In DNA form, the CDR3 reads TGTGCCGGCAGTGACTCAGGGGGCTCCTACAATGAGCAGTTCTTC. It specifies CAGSDSGGSYNEQFF.

The V and J genes are TRBV11-2 and TRBJ2-1, with no clear D. The CDR3 extends over 15 amino acids. CDR1 and CDR2 from the germline V gene are SGHAT and FQNNGV. V gave up 5 bases and J gave up 0 bases, with 11 bases separating them. The CDR3 region is CASSPDDSSYNEQFF. CDR3 in DNA: TGTGCCAGCAGCCCTGACGATAGCTCCTACAATGAGCAGTTCTTC.

The rearrangement joins TRBV11-2 to TRBJ2-7; D is ambiguous. V gave up 3 bases and J gave up 3 bases, with 12 bases separating them. Per germline, CDR1 SGHAT and CDR2 FQNNGV. The CDR3 contains 14 residues. In DNA, the CDR3 is TGTGCCAGCAGCTTTGCCCCCCTCGGCTACGAGCAGTACTTC. Amino acids: CASSFAPLGYEQYF. The variable domain in full, with the rest retrieved from reference TRBV11-2 and TRBJ2-7, is EAGVAQSPRYKIIEKRQSVAFWCNPISGHATLYWYQQILGQGPKLLIQFQNNGVVDDSQLPKDRFSAERLKGVDSTLKIQPAKLEDSAVYLCASSFAPLGYEQYFGPGTRLTVT.

In DNA form, the CDR3 reads TGTGCCAGTAGTATTCACATAGATCTTGGACTAGCATACAATGAGCAGTTCTTC. Encoded protein: CASSIHIDLGLAYNEQFF. The chain links TRBV19 to TRBJ2-1; 8 nucleotides agree with TRBD2. V shed 3 bases and J 4 bases; nucleotides not matched to a gene: 14. Germline-derived CDR1 and CDR2 are LNHDA and SQIVND (reference sequence). CDR3 length: 18 amino acids.

V gene TRBV4-3 combines with J gene TRBJ2-7; TRBD1 matches at 8 bases. The germline CDR1 and CDR2 sequences are LGHNA and YSLEER. The CDR3 runs to 19 residues. V lost 0 bases and J lost 6; bases outside the gene matches: 19. This chain's CDR3 is CASSQEYTYNFGQGPEQYF. The CDR3 DNA is TGCGCCAGCAGCCAAGAATATACATATAACTTCGGACAGGGTCCCGAGCAGTACTTC.

J is TRBJ2-7 and V is TRBV28, with unresolved D. The germline gives CDR1 MDHEN, CDR2 SYDVKM. The CDR3 runs to 13 residues. Deletions cut 10 bases from V and 0 bases from J, with 13 bases between. CDR3 sequence (DNA): TGTGCCACCGGAAGTATTGGCTCCTACGAGCAGTACTTC. Translated, it gives CATGSIGSYEQYF. The full variable domain, completed using reference TRBV28 and TRBJ2-7, is DVKVTQSSRYLVKRTGEKVFLECVQDMDHENMFWYRQDPGLGLRLIYFSYDVKMKEKGDIPEGYSVSREKKERFSLILESASTNQTSMYLCATGSIGSYEQYFGPGTRLTVT.

This sequence joins TRBV28 and TRBJ2-5; D possibly corresponds to TRBD1 (5 bases). Trimming cost V 5 bases and J 5 bases, with 12 bases left between them. The CDR3 has 13 amino acids. The germline CDR1 and CDR2 sequences are MDHEN and SYDVKM. CDR3 region: CASSLQGWETQYF. The CDR3 nucleotides are TGTGCCAGCAGTCTCCAGGGCTGGGAGACCCAGTACTTC.

The chain has TRBV5-6 and TRBJ2-4; no definite D call. The length of the CDR3 is 13 residues. V lost 5 bases to trimming and J lost 0 bases, with 6 bases between them. Germline CDR1 is SGHDT and CDR2 is YYEEEE. In nucleotides, the CDR3 is TGTGCCAGCAGATTACTAGCCAAAAACATTCAGTACTTC. Residues: CASRLLAKNIQYF.